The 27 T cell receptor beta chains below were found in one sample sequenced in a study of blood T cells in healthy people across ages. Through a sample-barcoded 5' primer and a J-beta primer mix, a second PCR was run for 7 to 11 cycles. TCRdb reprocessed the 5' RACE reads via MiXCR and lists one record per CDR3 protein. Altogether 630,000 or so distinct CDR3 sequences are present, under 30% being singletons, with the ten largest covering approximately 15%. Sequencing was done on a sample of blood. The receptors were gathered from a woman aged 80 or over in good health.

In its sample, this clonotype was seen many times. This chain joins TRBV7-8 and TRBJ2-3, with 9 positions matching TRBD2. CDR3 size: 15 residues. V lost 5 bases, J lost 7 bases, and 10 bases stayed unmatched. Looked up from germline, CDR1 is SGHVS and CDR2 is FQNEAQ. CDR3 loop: CASSLGLAGSNTQYF. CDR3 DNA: TGTGCCAGCAGCCTCGGGCTAGCGGGGAGCAATACGCAGTATTTT.

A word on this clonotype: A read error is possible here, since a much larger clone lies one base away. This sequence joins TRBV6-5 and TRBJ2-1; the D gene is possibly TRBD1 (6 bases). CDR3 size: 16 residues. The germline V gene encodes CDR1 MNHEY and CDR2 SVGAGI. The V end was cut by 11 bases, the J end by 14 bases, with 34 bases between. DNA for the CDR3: TGTGCCGGCACTCGAAGGACCAGGGACACTTATTTCGTTAAGTTCTTC. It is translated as CAGTRRTRDTYFVKFF.

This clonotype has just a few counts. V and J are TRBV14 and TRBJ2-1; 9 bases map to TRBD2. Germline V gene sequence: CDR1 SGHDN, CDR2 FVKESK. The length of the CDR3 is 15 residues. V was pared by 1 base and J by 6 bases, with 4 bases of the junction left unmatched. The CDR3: CASSQVSLAGNEQFF. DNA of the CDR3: TGTGCCAGCAGCCAAGTCTCACTAGCGGGCAATGAGCAGTTCTTC. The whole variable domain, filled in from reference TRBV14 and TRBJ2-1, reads EAGVTQFPSHSVIEKGQTVTLRCDPISGHDNLYWYRRVMGKEIKFLLHFVKESKQDESGMPNNRFLAERTGGTYSTLKVQPAELEDSGVYFCASSQVSLAGNEQFFGPGTRLTVL.

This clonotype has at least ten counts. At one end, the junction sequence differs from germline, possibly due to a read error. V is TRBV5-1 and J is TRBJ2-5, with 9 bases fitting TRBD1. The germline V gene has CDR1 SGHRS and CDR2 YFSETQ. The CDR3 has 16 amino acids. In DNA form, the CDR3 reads TGTGCCAGCAGCTTAGCGCCGGGACAGGGAGGGGAGACCCAGTACTTC. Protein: CASSLAPGQGGETQYF.

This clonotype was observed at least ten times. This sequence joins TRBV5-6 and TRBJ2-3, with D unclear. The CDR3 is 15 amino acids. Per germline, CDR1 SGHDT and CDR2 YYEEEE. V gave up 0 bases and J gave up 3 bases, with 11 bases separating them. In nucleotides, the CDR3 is TGTGCCAGCAGCTTGGTTCTAGGGTGGACAGATACGCAGTATTTT. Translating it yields CASSLVLGWTDTQYF.

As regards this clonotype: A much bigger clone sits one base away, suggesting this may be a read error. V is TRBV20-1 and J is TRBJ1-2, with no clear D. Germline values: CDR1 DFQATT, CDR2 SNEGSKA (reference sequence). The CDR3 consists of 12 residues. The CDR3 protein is CRARRPGYGYTF. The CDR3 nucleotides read TGCAGGGCTAGGCGGCCAGGTTATGGCTACACCTTC.

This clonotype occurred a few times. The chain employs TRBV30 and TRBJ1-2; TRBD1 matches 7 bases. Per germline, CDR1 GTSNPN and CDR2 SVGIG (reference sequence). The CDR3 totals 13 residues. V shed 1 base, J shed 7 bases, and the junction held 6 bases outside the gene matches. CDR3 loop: CAWSGDSQGGYTF. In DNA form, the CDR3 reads TGTGCCTGGAGTGGGGACAGCCAAGGTGGCTACACCTTC.

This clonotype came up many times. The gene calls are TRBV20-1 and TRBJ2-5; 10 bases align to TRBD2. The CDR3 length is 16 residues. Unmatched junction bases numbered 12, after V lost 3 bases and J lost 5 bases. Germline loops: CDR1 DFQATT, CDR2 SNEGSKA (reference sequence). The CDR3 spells CSASLLAGTWGETQYF. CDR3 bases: TGCAGTGCTAGCTTACTAGCGGGGACCTGGGGGGAGACCCAGTACTTC.

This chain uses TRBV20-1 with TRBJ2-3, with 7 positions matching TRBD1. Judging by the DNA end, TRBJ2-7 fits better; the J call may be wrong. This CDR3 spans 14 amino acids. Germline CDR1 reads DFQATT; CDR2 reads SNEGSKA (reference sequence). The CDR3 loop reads CSATLLTGSHEQYF. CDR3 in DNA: TGCAGTGCAACCCTGCTGACAGGGAGCCACGAGCAGTACTTC.

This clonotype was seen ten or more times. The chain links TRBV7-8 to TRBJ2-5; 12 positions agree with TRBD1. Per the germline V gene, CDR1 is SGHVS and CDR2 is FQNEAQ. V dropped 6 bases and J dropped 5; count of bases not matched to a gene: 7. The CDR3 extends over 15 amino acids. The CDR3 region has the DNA TGTGCCAGCAGGGAGGGACAGGGGGCCTGGGAGACCCAGTACTTC. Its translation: CASREGQGAWETQYF. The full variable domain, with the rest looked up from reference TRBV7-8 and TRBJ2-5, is GAGVSQSPRYKVAKRGQDVALRCDPISGHVSLFWYQQALGQGPEFLTYFQNEAQLDKSGLPSDRFFAERPEGSVSTLKIQRTQQEDSAVYLCASREGQGAWETQYFGPGTRLLVL.

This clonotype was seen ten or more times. The DNA of the CDR3 is TGTGCCAGCAGCCAACTAGCGGGCGGAACAGATACGCAGTATTTT. Its protein product is CASSQLAGGTDTQYF. This rearrangement joins TRBV7-2 to TRBJ2-3; 9 nucleotides match TRBD2. This CDR3 has 15 residues. Losses at the gene ends were 5 bases for V and 3 bases for J; bases not matched to a gene: 6. CDR1 is SGHTA and CDR2 is FQGNSA in the germline V gene.

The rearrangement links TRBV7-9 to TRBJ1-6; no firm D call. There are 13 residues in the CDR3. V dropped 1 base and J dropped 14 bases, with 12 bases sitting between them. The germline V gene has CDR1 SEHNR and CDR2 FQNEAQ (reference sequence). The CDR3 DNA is TGTGCCAGCAGCTTAGATGGGCGGTGGTCCCTCCACTTT. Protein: CASSLDGRWSLHF.

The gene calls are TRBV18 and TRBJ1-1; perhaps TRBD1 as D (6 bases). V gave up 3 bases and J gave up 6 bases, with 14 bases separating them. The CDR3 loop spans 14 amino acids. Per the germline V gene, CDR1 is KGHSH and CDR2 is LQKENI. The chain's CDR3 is CASSPRGSSAEAFF. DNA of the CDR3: TGTGCCAGCTCACCCAGGGGTTCTTCCGCTGAAGCTTTCTTT.

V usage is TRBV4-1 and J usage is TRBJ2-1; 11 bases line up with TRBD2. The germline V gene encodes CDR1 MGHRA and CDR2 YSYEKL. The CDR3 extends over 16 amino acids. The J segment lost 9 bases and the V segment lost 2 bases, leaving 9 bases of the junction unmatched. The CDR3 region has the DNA TGCGCCAGCAGCCAAAACTTACTAGCGGGAGTCGGTGAGCAGTTCTTC. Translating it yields CASSQNLLAGVGEQFF.

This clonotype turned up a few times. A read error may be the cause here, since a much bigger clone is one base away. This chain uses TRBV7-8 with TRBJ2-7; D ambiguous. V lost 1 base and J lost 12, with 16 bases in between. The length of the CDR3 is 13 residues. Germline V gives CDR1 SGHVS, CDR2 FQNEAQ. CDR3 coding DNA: TGTGCCAGCAGCTTAGTGGTCCAGGAGCGAGTGTACTTC. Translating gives CASSLVVQERVYF.

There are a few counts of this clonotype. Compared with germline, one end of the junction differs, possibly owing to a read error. The CDR3 region has the DNA TGTGCCAGCAGTTTTACATATAACACTGGAGCTTTCTTT. This translates into CASSFTYNTGAFF. J is TRBJ1-1 and V is TRBV7-9; D is ambiguous. This CDR3 region has 13 residues. Germline V gene data show CDR1 as SEHNR and CDR2 as FQNEAQ (reference sequence).

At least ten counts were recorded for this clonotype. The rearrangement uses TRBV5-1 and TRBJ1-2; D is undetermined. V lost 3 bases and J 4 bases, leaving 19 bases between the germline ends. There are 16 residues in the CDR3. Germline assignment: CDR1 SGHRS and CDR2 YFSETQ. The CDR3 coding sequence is TGCGCCAGCAGCTCGGACGGGCAGCCTGTTGGCTATGGCTACACCTTC. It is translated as CASSSDGQPVGYGYTF. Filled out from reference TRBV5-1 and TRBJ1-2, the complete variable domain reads KAGVTQTPRYLIKTRGQQVTLSCSPISGHRSVSWYQQTPGQGLQFLFEYFSETQRNKGNFPGRFSGRQFSNSRSEMNVSTLELGDSALYLCASSSDGQPVGYGYTFGSGTRLTVV.

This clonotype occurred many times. The CDR3 region has the DNA TGTGCCATCAGTGAGTCGTGGACGAACACTGAAGCTTTCTTT. This translates into CAISESWTNTEAFF. This rearrangement joins TRBV10-3 to TRBJ1-1, with unresolved D. CDR3 size: 14 residues. Germline CDR1 ENHRY, CDR2 SYGVKD. V gave up 0 bases and J gave up 1 base, with 6 bases separating them.

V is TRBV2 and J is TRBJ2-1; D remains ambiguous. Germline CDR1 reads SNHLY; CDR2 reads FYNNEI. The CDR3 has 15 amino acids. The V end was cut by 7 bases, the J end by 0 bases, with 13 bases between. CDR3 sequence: CASMGPASSYNEQFF. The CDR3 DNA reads TGTGCCAGCATGGGCCCCGCGAGCTCCTACAATGAGCAGTTCTTC. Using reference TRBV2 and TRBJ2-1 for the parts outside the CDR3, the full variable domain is EPEVTQTPSHQVTQMGQEVILRCVPISNHLYFYWYRQILGQKVEFLVSFYNNEISEKSEIFDDQFSVERPDGSNFTLKIRSTKLEDSAMYFCASMGPASSYNEQFFGPGTRLTVL.

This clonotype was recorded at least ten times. DNA of the CDR3: TGCGCCAGCAGCTTGGCAGGGGGCGATTGGAAGTTCTTC. This translates into CASSLAGGDWKFF. The chain uses TRBV5-1 and TRBJ2-1; 8 bases are a match to TRBD1. This CDR3 region has 13 residues. Per germline, CDR1 SGHRS and CDR2 YFSETQ. The V gene end was trimmed by 0 bases and the J gene end by 14 bases; junction bases not matched to a gene: 7.

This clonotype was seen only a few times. CDR3 residues: CASSLQGGGTDTQYF. CDR3 sequence (DNA): TGTGCCAGCAGTCTACAGGGGGGCGGGACAGATACGCAGTATTTT. V and J are TRBV9 and TRBJ2-3; 8 bases map to TRBD1. Germline lookup yields CDR1 SGDLS and CDR2 YYNGEE. V lost 5 bases, J lost 3 bases, and 8 bases stayed unmatched. The CDR3 is made up of 15 amino acids. The full variable domain, its missing parts supplied by reference TRBV9 and TRBJ2-3, is DSGVTQTPKHLITATGQRVTLRCSPRSGDLSVYWYQQSLDQGLQFLIQYYNGEERAKGNILERFSAQQFPDLHSELNLSSLELGDSALYFCASSLQGGGTDTQYFGPGTRLTVL.

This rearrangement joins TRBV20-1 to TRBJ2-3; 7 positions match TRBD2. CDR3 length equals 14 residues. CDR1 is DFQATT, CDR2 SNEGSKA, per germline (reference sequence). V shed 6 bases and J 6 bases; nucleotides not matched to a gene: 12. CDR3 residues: CSAVGSGSEDTQYF. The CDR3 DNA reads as TGCAGTGCGGTCGGTAGCGGGTCGGAGGATACGCAGTATTTT.

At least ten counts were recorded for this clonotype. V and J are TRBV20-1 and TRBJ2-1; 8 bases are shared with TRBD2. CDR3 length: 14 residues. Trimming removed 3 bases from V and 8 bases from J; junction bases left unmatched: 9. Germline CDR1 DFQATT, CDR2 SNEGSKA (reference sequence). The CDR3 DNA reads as TGCAGTGCTAGCCCGGGGGGGCCTATAGATGAGCAGTTCTTC. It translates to CSASPGGPIDEQFF.

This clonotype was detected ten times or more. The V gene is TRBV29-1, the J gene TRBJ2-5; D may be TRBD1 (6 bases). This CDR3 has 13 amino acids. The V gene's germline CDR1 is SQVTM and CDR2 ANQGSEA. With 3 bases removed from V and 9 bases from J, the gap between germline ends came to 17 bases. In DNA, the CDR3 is TGCAGCGTTGAGGTCGACCGGGGACACCCCCAGTACTTC. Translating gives CSVEVDRGHPQYF.

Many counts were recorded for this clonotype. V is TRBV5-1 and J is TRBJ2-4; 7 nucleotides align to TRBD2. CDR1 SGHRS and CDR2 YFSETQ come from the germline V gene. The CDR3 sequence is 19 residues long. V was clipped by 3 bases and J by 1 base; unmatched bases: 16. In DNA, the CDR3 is TGCGCCAGCAGCTCAGGACTAGATCGGGGTCTATTGGCCAAAAACATTCAGTACTTC. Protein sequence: CASSSGLDRGLLAKNIQYF.

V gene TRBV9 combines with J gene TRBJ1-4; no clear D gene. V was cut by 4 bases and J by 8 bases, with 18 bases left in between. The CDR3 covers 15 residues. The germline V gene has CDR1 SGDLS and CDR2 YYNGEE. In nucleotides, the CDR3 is TGTGCCAGCAGCTCCCGACCGGCCACTGGGGAAAAACTGTTTTTT. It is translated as CASSSRPATGEKLFF.

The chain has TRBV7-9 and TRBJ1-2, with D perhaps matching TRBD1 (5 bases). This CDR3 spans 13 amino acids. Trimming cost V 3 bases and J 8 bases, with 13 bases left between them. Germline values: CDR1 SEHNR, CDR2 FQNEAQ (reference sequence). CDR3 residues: CASSFRPGWGYTF. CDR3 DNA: TGTGCCAGCAGCTTCCGGCCAGGGTGGGGCTACACCTTC.